Here is one TCR beta chain with its context. Its antigen is as yet unknown. Several immunoSEQ plates held equal portions of the genomic DNA taken from each subset. TCRdb's copy holds only in-frame clones and misses some; the assay was immunoSEQ multiplex PCR. The table lists approximately 2,000,000 clones, 90% to 95% of them singletons, with about 1.6% in the top ten. These data originate in a study of shared clonotypes between healthy human individuals. Study at large: CD8 memory received one plate per donor, CD8 naive two, CD4 memory three and CD4 naive three. Study-level results: Generation probabilities of non-shared clonotypes were lower (relative to those shared by all four donors).

The CDR3 runs 13 residues. Trimming stripped 5 bases from V and 1 base from J, with 8 bases between. Germline V gives CDR1 SGHNT, CDR2 YENEEA. Naive CD8 cells, CD45RO-negative and positively selected for CCR7, excluded terminally differentiated effector memory CD45RA+ cells. Every one of the donors was a Caucasian adult that lived in Nashville, Tennessee. Sequencing was done on a sample of naive CD8+ T cells from PBMCs. The genes are TRBV11-3 and TRBJ1-1, with no clear D. The source of this sequence is a young man in good health. Some clones in this sample may be carry-over from other donors' samples. The CDR3 loop reads CASSRTENTEAFF. Written as DNA, the CDR3 is TGTGCCAGCAGCCGCACAGAGAACACTGAAGCTTTCTTT.